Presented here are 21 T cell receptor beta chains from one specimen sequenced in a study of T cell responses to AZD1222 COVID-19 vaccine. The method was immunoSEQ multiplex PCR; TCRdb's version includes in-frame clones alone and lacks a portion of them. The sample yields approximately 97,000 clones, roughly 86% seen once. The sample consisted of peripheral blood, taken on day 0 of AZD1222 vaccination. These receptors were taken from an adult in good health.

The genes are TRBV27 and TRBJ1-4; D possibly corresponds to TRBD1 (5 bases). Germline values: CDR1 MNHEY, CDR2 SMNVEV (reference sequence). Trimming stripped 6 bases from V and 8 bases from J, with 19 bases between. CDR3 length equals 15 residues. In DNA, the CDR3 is TGTGCCAGCAGCCTGCGCATGGGGACCCCCGAAAAACTGTTTTTT. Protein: CASSLRMGTPEKLFF.

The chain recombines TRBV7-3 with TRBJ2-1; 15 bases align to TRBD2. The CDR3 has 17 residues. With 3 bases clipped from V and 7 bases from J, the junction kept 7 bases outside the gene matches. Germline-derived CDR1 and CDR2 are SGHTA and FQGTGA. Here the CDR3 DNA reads TGTGCCAGCAGCTTCACATCCGGGACTAGCGGGAGGAATGAGCAGTTCTTC. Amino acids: CASSFTSGTSGRNEQFF.

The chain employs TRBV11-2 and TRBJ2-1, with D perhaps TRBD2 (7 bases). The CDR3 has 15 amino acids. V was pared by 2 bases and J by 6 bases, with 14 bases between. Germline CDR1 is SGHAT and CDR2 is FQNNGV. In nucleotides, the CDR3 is TGTGCCAGCAGCTTATTGGGGGGGCTAGGCAATGAGCAGTTCTTC. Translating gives CASSLLGGLGNEQFF.

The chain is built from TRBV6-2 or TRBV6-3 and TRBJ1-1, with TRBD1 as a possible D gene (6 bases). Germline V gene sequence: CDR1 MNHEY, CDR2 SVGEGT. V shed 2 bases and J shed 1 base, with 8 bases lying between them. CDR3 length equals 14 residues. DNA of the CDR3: TGTGCCAGCAGTTACGAAGGGGGGAACACTGAAGCTTTCTTT. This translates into CASSYEGGNTEAFF.

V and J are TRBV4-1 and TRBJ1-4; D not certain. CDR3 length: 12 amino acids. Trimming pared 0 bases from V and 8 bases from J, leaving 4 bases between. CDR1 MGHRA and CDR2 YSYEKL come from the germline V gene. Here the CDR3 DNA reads TGCGCCAGCAGCCAAGACCCCGAAAAACTGTTTTTT. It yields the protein CASSQDPEKLFF.

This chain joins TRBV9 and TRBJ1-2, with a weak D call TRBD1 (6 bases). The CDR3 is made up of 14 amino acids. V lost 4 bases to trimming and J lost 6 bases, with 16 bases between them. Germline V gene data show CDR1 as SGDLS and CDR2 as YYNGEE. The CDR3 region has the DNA TGTGCCAGCAGCCTAGGAGGAGGGGGAAATGGCTACACCTTC. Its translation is CASSLGGGGNGYTF.

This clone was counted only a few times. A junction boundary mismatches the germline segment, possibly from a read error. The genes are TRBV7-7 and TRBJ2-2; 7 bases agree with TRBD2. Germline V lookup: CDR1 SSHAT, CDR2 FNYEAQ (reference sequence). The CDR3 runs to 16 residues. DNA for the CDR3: TGTGCTAGCAGCTTAGCAGGACTAGAGGGAACCGGGGAGCTGTTTTTT. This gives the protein CASSLAGLEGTGELFF.

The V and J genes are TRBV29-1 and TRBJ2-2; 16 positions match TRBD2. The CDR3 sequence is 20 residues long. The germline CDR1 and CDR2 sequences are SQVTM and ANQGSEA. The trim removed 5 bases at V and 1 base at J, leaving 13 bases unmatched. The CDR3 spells CSVPGTSGRASRQNTGELFF. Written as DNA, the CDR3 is TGCAGCGTTCCCGGGACTAGCGGGAGGGCCTCCCGACAGAACACCGGGGAGCTGTTTTTT.

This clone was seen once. CDR3: CASSYFQGYTEAFF. In DNA, the CDR3 is TGTGCCAGCAGTTACTTCCAGGGTTACACTGAAGCTTTCTTT. This rearrangement joins TRBV5-8 to TRBJ1-1, with TRBD1 as a possible D gene (5 bases). This CDR3 is built from 14 residues. V was shortened by 5 bases and J by 3 bases, with 14 bases between the two germline ends. CDR1 is SGHTS and CDR2 is YDEGEE in the germline V gene.

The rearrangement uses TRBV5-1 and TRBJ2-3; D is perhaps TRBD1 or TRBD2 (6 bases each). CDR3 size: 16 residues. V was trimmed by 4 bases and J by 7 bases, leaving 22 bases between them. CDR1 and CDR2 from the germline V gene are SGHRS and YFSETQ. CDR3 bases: TGCGCCAGCAGCCTTAGACTGGGGGGCGTGGTGAATACGCAGTATTTT. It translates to CASSLRLGGVVNTQYF.

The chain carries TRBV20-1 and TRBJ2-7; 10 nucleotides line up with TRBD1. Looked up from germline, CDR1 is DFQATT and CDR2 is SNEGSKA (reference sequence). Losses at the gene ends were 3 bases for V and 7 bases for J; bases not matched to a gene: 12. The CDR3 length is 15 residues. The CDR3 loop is CSASSPGQGMGEQYF. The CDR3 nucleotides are TGCAGTGCTAGTAGCCCGGGACAGGGGATGGGAGAGCAGTACTTC.

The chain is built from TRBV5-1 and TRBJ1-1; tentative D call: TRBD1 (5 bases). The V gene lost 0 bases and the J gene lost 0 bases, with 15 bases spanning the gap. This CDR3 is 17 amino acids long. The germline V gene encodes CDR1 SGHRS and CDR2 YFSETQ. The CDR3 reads CASSLGGQRLVNTEAFF. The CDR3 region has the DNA TGCGCCAGCAGCTTGGGAGGACAACGCCTGGTGAACACTGAAGCTTTCTTT.

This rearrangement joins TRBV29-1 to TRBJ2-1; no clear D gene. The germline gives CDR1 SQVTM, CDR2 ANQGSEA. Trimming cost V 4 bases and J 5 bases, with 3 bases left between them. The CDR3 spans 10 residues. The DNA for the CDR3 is TGCAGCGTTGGCCACAATGAGCAGTTCTTC. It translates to CSVGHNEQFF.

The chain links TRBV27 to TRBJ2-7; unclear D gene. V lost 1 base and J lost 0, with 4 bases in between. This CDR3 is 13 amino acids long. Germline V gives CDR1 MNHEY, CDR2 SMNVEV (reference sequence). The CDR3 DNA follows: TGTGCCAGCAGTTTATACGGCTCCTACGAGCAGTACTTC. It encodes CASSLYGSYEQYF.

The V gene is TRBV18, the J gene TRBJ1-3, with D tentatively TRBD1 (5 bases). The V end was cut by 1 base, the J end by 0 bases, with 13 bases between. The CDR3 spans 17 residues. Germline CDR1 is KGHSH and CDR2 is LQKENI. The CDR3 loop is CASSPRIPQGSGNTIYF. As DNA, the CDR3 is TGTGCCAGCTCACCACGGATCCCTCAGGGCTCTGGAAACACCATATATTTT.

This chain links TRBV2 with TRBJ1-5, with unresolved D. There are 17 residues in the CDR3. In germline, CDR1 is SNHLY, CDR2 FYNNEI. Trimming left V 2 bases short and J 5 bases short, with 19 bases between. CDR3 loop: CASSEFSGIRVDQPQHF. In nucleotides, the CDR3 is TGTGCCAGCAGTGAATTTTCGGGGATCCGGGTCGATCAGCCCCAGCATTTT.

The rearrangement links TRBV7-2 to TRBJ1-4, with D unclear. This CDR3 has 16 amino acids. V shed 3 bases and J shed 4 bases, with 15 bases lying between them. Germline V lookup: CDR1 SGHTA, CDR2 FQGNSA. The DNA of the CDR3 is TGTGCCAGCAGCTTTTTAGCGGACGGACTTAATGAAAAACTGTTTTTT. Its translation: CASSFLADGLNEKLFF.

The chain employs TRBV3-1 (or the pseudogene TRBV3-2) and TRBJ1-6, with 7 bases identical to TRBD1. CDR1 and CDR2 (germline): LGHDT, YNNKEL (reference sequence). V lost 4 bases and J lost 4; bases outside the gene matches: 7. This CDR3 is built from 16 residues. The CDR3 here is CASSRLGQAYNSPLHF. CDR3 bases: TGTGCCAGCAGCCGCCTCGGACAGGCATATAATTCACCCCTCCACTTT.

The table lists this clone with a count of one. CDR3 nucleotides: TGTGCCAGCAGCTTAATAGGACTAGCGTCAGATACGCAGTATTTT. Its translation: CASSLIGLASDTQYF. The J gene is TRBJ2-3, the V gene TRBV7-2, with TRBD2 identical over 9 bases. The CDR3 sequence is 15 residues long. Per germline, CDR1 SGHTA and CDR2 FQGNSA. V dropped 2 bases and J dropped 4; count of bases not matched to a gene: 4.

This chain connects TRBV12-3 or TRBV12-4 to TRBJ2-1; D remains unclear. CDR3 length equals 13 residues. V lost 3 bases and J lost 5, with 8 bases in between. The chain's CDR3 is CASSFGTDNEQFF. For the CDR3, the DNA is TGTGCCAGCAGTTTTGGTACGGACAATGAGCAGTTCTTC.

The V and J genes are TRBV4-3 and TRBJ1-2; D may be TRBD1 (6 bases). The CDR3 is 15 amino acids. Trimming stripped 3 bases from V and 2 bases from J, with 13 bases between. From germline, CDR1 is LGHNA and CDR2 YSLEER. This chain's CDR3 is CASSQETGANYGYTF. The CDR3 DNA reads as TGCGCCAGCAGCCAGGAGACAGGAGCAAACTATGGCTACACCTTC.